Below are 18 T cell receptor beta chains sequenced from a single sample in a study of T cell clonotyping in hematopoietic cell transplantation. Measured with immunoSEQ multiplex PCR; TCRdb has only the in-frame clones, and not every one. Of 3,000 to 4,000 clones detected, 15% to 20% appear once; the ten largest clones hold around 20%. Sequences were derived from peripheral blood mononuclear cells, sampled 30 days after allogeneic stem cell transplant. These receptors were taken from a male patient aged 45 to 59 who had an allogeneic stem cell transplant from a related donor, so the T cells may come from the graft donor. Some clones in this sample may be carry-over from other donors' samples.

The chain joins TRBV30 to TRBJ2-1; TRBD2 matches at 7 bases. Unmatched junction bases numbered 7, after V lost 5 bases and J lost 9 bases. CDR3 length: 12 amino acids. Germline V gene sequence: CDR1 GTSNPN, CDR2 SVGIG (reference sequence). In DNA, the CDR3 is TGTGCCTGGGGCGGGAGTGTCGGTGAGCAGTTCTTC. This gives the protein CAWGGSVGEQFF. Using reference TRBV30 and TRBJ2-1 for the parts outside the CDR3, the full variable domain is SQTIHQWPATLVQPVGSPLSLECTVEGTSNPNLYWYRQAAGRGLQLLFYSVGIGQISSEVPQNLSASRPQDRQFILSSKKLLLSDSGFYLCAWGGSVGEQFFGPGTRLTVL.

This clone was seen a few times. The chain combines TRBV30 with TRBJ2-3, with no clear D. The length of the CDR3 is 12 residues. From germline, CDR1 is GTSNPN and CDR2 SVGIG (reference sequence). V was pared by 2 bases and J by 0 bases, with 3 bases between. CDR3 sequence reads: CAWSPSTDTQYF. In DNA, the CDR3 is TGTGCCTGGAGTCCGAGCACAGATACGCAGTATTTT.

This clone has more than one count but fewer than ten. The CDR3 bases are TGTGCCTGGAGAGCCGCGAGGTTTCACTATGGCTACACCTTC. It encodes CAWRAARFHYGYTF. The V gene is TRBV30, the J gene TRBJ1-2; no definite D call. V dropped 3 bases and J dropped 3 bases, with 14 bases sitting between them. Germline loops: CDR1 GTSNPN, CDR2 SVGIG (reference sequence). This CDR3 is 14 amino acids long.

This chain joins TRBV30 and TRBJ1-5; possibly TRBD1 for D (5 bases). Germline CDR1 and CDR2: GTSNPN and SVGIG (reference sequence). This CDR3 is built from 14 residues. Trimming shortened V by 1 base and J by 9 bases, and 16 bases separated the two germline ends. CDR3 residues: CAWSDGTVLWPQHF. For the CDR3, the DNA is TGTGCCTGGAGTGACGGGACGGTGCTTTGGCCCCAGCATTTT.

By share, this clone ranks as large. V gene TRBV27 combines with J gene TRBJ1-1, with unresolved D. V lost 6 bases to trimming and J lost 1 base, with 12 bases between them. The germline CDR1 and CDR2 sequences are MNHEY and SMNVEV (reference sequence). The CDR3 loop spans 14 amino acids. CDR3 in amino acids: CASSLPPPNTEAFF. Written as DNA, the CDR3 is TGTGCCAGCAGCCTCCCACCCCCGAACACTGAAGCTTTCTTT.

The V gene is TRBV30, the J gene TRBJ2-2; no clear D gene. V was clipped by 0 bases and J by 7 bases, with 6 bases between them. This CDR3 has 12 amino acids. The germline gives CDR1 GTSNPN, CDR2 SVGIG (reference sequence). CDR3 sequence reads: CAWSVQNGELFF. The CDR3 bases are TGTGCCTGGAGTGTACAGAACGGGGAGCTGTTTTTT.

The V gene is TRBV6-5, the J gene TRBJ2-3; D perhaps matches TRBD2 (5 bases). The germline V gene encodes CDR1 MNHEY and CDR2 SVGAGI. The CDR3 sequence is 15 residues long. Trimming took 6 bases from V and 0 from J, leaving 13 bases between them. The CDR3 DNA follows: TGTGCCAGCAGCGGGAAGTCACCTAGCACAGATACGCAGTATTTT. Translated, it gives CASSGKSPSTDTQYF.

This chain connects TRBV28 to TRBJ1-6, with no clear D. The CDR3 covers 17 residues. The V gene lost 5 bases and the J gene lost 7 bases, with 21 bases spanning the gap. The V gene's germline CDR1 is MDHEN and CDR2 SYDVKM. CDR3: CASSGVGRQLKNSPLHF. The CDR3 DNA sequence: TGTGCCAGCAGTGGGGTGGGCAGGCAGTTAAAGAATTCACCCCTCCACTTT.

J is TRBJ1-2 and V is TRBV19, with TRBD1 as a possible D gene (5 bases). CDR3 length: 12 residues. The V and J ends lost 7 bases and 7 bases respectively, with 13 bases between them. The germline gives CDR1 LNHDA, CDR2 SQIVND (reference sequence). CDR3 amino acids: CASKAGGLGYTF. The CDR3 coding sequence is TGTGCCAGTAAGGCGGGGGGACTTGGCTACACCTTC.

This clone has a handful of counts. This chain links TRBV30 with TRBJ2-7; unclear D gene. The CDR3 consists of 12 residues. Germline CDR1 and CDR2: GTSNPN and SVGIG (reference sequence). V lost 3 bases and J lost 4, with 10 bases in between. This CDR3 reads CAWSRQIYEQYF. CDR3 sequence (DNA): TGTGCCTGGAGCAGGCAGATTTACGAGCAGTACTTC. Full variable domain (remainder filled in from reference TRBV30 and TRBJ2-7): SQTIHQWPATLVQPVGSPLSLECTVEGTSNPNLYWYRQAAGRGLQLLFYSVGIGQISSEVPQNLSASRPQDRQFILSSKKLLLSDSGFYLCAWSRQIYEQYFGPGTRLTVT.

This clone was counted between two and nine times. V and J are TRBV30 and TRBJ1-5; weak D call: TRBD1 (6 bases). The length of the CDR3 is 13 residues. Between the trimmed V and J ends, which lost 5 bases and 5 bases, there was a span of 13 bases. CDR1 is GTSNPN and CDR2 is SVGIG in the germline V gene (reference sequence). CDR3 in DNA: TGTGCCTGGGGGCTCGCAGGGGATCAGCCCCAGCATTTT. Translated: CAWGLAGDQPQHF.

By share, this clone counts as medium-sized. This chain uses TRBV29-1 with TRBJ2-7; D remains unclear. The CDR3 totals 13 residues. The V end was cut by 4 bases, the J end by 5 bases, with 15 bases between. From germline, CDR1 is SQVTM and CDR2 ANQGSEA. The CDR3 here is CSVVPLARHEQYF. CDR3 in DNA: TGCAGCGTTGTGCCATTGGCGAGACACGAGCAGTACTTC.

The rearrangement links TRBV29-1 to TRBJ1-1; 7 bases align to TRBD1. Per the germline V gene, CDR1 is SQVTM and CDR2 is ANQGSEA. This CDR3 comprises 14 residues. CDR3 DNA: TGCAGGGCCGCAGGGGGGCAGATGAACACTGAAGCTTTCTTT. This translates into CRAAGGQMNTEAFF. Full variable domain (outside the CDR3, taken from reference TRBV29-1 and TRBJ1-1): SAVISQKPSRDICQRGTSLTIQCQVDSQVTMMFWYRQQPGQSLTLIATANQGSEATYESGFVIDKFPISRPNLTFSTLTVSNMSPEDSSIYLCRAAGGQMNTEAFFGQGTRLTVV.

This sequence joins TRBV28 and TRBJ1-2; no firm D call. The V gene's germline CDR1 is MDHEN and CDR2 SYDVKM. This CDR3 spans 11 amino acids. Trimming stripped 4 bases from V and 8 bases from J, with 8 bases between. The CDR3 sequence is CASSWGSGYTF. The CDR3 bases are TGTGCCAGCAGTTGGGGAAGCGGCTACACCTTC.

This clone was counted between two and nine times. The V and J genes are TRBV28 and TRBJ2-1, with no clear D. The CDR3 length is 11 residues. Trimming pared 3 bases from V and 8 bases from J, leaving 5 bases between. In germline, CDR1 is MDHEN, CDR2 SYDVKM. The CDR3 region is CASSLVHEQFF. In DNA, the CDR3 is TGTGCCAGCAGTTTGGTTCATGAGCAGTTCTTC.

The V and J genes are TRBV5-6 and TRBJ1-3; D is uncertain. Germline CDR1 reads SGHDT; CDR2 reads YYEEEE. The CDR3 runs to 15 residues. Trimming left V 2 bases short and J 0 bases short, with 9 bases between. In nucleotides, the CDR3 is TGTGCCAGCAGCTTAAAGACCACCTCTGGAAACACCATATATTTT. Translation: CASSLKTTSGNTIYF.

The rearrangement joins TRBV30 to TRBJ1-5; D uncertain. The germline V gene has CDR1 GTSNPN and CDR2 SVGIG (reference sequence). The CDR3 is 15 amino acids. The ends were cut back, 0 bases at V and 5 bases at J, with 14 bases in the middle. The CDR3 region is CAWSVGRRPDQPQHF. Here the CDR3 DNA reads TGTGCCTGGAGTGTAGGCAGGAGACCGGATCAGCCCCAGCATTTT.

A few counts support this clone. V usage is TRBV30 and J usage is TRBJ1-1; no definite D call. Per the germline V gene, CDR1 is GTSNPN and CDR2 is SVGIG (reference sequence). The CDR3 runs to 8 residues. V was trimmed by 5 bases and J by 11 bases, leaving 6 bases between them. The CDR3 spells CAWGRAFF. CDR3 coding DNA: TGTGCCTGGGGGAGGGCTTTCTTT.